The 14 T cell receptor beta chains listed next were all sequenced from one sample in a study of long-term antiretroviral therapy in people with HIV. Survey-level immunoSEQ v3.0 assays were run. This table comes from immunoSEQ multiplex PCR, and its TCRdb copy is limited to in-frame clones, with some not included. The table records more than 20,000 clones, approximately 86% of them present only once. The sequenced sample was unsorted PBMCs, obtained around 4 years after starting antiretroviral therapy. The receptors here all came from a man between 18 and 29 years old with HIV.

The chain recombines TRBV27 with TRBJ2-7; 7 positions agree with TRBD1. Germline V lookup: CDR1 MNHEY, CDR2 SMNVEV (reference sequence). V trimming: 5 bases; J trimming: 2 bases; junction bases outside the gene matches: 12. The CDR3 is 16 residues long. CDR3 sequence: CASSRQPGTDPYEQYF. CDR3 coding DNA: TGTGCCAGCAGTCGCCAGCCCGGGACAGACCCCTACGAGCAGTACTTC.

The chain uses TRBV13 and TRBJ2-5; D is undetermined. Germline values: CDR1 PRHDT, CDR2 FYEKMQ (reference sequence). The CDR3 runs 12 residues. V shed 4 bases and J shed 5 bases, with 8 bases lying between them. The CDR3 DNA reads TGTGCCAGCAGCTCGTATGGTGAGACCCAGTACTTC. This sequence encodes CASSSYGETQYF. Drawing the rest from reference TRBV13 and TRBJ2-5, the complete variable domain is AAGVIQSPRHLIKEKRETATLKCYPIPRHDTVYWYQQGPGQDPQFLISFYEKMQSDKGSIPDRFSAQQFSDYHSELNMSSLELGDSALYFCASSSYGETQYFGPGTRLLVL.

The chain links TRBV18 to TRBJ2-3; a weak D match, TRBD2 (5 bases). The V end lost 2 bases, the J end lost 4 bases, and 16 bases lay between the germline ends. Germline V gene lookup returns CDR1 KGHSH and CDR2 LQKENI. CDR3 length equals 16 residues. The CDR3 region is CASSPDNGVLADTQYF. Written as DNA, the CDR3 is TGTGCCAGCTCACCAGATAACGGGGTTCTGGCAGATACGCAGTATTTT.

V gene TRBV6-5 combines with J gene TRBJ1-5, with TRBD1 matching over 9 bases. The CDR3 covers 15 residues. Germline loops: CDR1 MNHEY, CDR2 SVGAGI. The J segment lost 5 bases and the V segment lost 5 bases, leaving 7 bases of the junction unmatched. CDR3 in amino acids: CASSPTQGAYQPQHF. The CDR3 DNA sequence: TGTGCCAGCAGTCCAACACAGGGGGCGTATCAGCCCCAGCATTTT.

CDR3 nucleotide sequence: TGTGCCAGCAGTTCCCAGCGGGACAGGCCTTTTAATGAAAAACTGTTTTTT. Translation: CASSSQRDRPFNEKLFF. This rearrangement joins TRBV2 to TRBJ1-4; 8 bases map to TRBD1. After removal of 5 bases from V and 4 bases from J, the junction contained 12 bases not matched to a gene. This CDR3 is 17 amino acids long. Per the germline V gene, CDR1 is SNHLY and CDR2 is FYNNEI. Using reference TRBV2 and TRBJ1-4 for the parts outside the CDR3, the full variable domain is EPEVTQTPSHQVTQMGQEVILRCVPISNHLYFYWYRQILGQKVEFLVSFYNNEISEKSEIFDDQFSVERPDGSNFTLKIRSTKLEDSAMYFCASSSQRDRPFNEKLFFGSGTQLSVL.

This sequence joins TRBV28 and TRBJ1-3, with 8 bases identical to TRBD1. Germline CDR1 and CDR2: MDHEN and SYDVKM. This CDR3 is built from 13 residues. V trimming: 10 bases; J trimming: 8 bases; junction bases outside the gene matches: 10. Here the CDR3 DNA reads TGTGCCACCGCCGGACAGGGTGCGGACACCATATATTTT. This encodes CATAGQGADTIYF.

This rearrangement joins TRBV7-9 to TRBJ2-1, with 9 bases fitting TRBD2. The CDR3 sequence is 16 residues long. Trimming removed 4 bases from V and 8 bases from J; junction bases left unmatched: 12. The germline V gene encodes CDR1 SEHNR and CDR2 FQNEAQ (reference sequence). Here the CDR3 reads CASSSTLSGGYDEQFF. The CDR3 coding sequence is TGTGCCAGCAGCTCCACTCTCAGCGGGGGGTACGATGAGCAGTTCTTC.

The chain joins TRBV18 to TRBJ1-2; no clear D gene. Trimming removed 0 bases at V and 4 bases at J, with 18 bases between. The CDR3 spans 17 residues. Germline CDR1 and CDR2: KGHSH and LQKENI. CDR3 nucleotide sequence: TGTGCCAGCTCACCACCATTGCCCGGGGAATCGGGCTATGGCTACACCTTC. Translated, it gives CASSPPLPGESGYGYTF.

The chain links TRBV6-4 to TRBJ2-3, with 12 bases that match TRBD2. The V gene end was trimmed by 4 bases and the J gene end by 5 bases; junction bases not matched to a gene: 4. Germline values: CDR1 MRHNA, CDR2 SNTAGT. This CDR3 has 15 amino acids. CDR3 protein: CASSALAGGLDTQYF. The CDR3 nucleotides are TGTGCCAGCAGTGCACTAGCGGGGGGCCTAGATACGCAGTATTTT.

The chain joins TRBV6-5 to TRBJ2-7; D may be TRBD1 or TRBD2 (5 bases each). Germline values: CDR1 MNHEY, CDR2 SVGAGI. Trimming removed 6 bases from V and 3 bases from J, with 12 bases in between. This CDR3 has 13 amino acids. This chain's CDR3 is CASSPGTRYEQYF. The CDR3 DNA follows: TGTGCCAGCAGCCCCGGGACGCGCTACGAGCAGTACTTC.

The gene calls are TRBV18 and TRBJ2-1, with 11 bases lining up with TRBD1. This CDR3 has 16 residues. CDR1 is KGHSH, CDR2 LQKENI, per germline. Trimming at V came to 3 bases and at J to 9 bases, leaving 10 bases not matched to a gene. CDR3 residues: CASSPSGQGESSEQFF. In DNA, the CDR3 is TGTGCCAGCTCACCCTCGGGACAGGGGGAAAGCAGTGAGCAGTTCTTC.

The CDR3 DNA follows: TGTGCCAGCAGCTCTTTTGGGGGGGCGCAGGGGGGCTACACCTTC. Protein product: CASSSFGGAQGGYTF. The chain has TRBV7-9 and TRBJ1-2; D is perhaps TRBD1 (6 bases). CDR1 and CDR2 (germline): SEHNR, FQNEAQ (reference sequence). The CDR3 sequence is 15 residues long. The ends were cut back, 4 bases at V and 8 bases at J, with 20 bases in the middle.

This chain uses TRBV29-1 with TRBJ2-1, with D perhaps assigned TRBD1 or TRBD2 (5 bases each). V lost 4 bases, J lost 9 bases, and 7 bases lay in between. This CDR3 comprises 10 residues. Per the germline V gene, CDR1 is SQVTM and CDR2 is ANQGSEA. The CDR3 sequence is CSVGDREQFF. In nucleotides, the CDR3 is TGCAGCGTTGGGGACCGTGAGCAGTTCTTC.

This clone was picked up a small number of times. As DNA, the CDR3 is TGTGCCAGCAGCCCGTGGACAGAAATAGATGGCTACACCTTC. As protein: CASSPWTEIDGYTF. V and J are TRBV14 and TRBJ1-2, with a tentative D call TRBD1 (6 bases). The V end was cut by 4 bases, the J end by 6 bases, with 15 bases between. The CDR3 spans 14 residues. Germline V gene lookup returns CDR1 SGHDN and CDR2 FVKESK.